Shown below are 20 T cell receptor beta chains from a single sample sequenced in a study of T cells after yellow fever vaccination. Each CDR3 protein gets one entry after TCRdb re-called the 5' RACE reads with MiXCR. The sample comprises around 140,000 distinct CDR3 sequences, approximately 6.6% of which are singletons, and 0.55% to 0.7% rests with the top ten. The source material was CD4+ T cells sorted from PBMCs, sampled 10 days after the yellow fever booster vaccination. The receptors come from a young man who received the YFV17D yellow fever vaccine.

This clonotype was seen at least ten times. The gene calls are TRBV5-1 and TRBJ1-1, with unresolved D. This CDR3 region has 13 residues. V lost 2 bases and J lost 1, with 6 bases in between. Germline-derived CDR1 and CDR2 are SGHRS and YFSETQ. In DNA form, the CDR3 reads TGCGCCAGCAGCTTCGACGGGAACACTGAAGCTTTCTTT. Translating gives CASSFDGNTEAFF.

This clonotype came up many times. V gene TRBV5-6 combines with J gene TRBJ1-2; TRBD1 matches at 7 bases. Trimming took 0 bases from V and 7 from J; bases not matched to a gene: 9. The CDR3 has 15 residues. CDR1 and CDR2 (germline): SGHDT, YYEEEE. Written as DNA, the CDR3 is TGTGCCAGCAGCTTGGTCCCCGGACAGGCGGGTGGCTACACCTTC. Its translation: CASSLVPGQAGGYTF.

The chain employs TRBV5-1 and TRBJ2-5; D is uncertain. The CDR3 covers 13 residues. V was clipped by 8 bases and J by 5 bases, with 16 bases between them. Germline V gives CDR1 SGHRS, CDR2 YFSETQ. The CDR3 loop is CASWTEPGETQYF. DNA of the CDR3: TGCGCCAGTTGGACCGAGCCCGGGGAGACCCAGTACTTC.

On this clonotype itself: A much larger clonotype is one base distant, so this may be a read error. The rearrangement joins TRBV19 to TRBJ2-7; 9 positions match TRBD2. The germline V gene has CDR1 LNHDA and CDR2 SQIVND (reference sequence). The CDR3 contains 17 residues. V lost 3 bases, J lost 3 bases, and 12 bases stayed unmatched. CDR3 region: CASSMTLKETSGYEQYF. The CDR3 nucleotides are TGTGCCAGTAGTATGACGTTGAAGGAGACTAGCGGCTACGAGCAGTACTTC.

This clonotype was recorded at least ten times. V is TRBV3-1 and J is TRBJ1-2; 8 nucleotides line up with TRBD1. From germline, CDR1 is LGHDT and CDR2 YNNKEL (reference sequence). This CDR3 has 14 residues. Trimming at V came to 4 bases and at J to 8 bases, leaving 9 bases not matched to a gene. The CDR3 here is CASSPLWTGKGYTF. As DNA, the CDR3 is TGTGCCAGCAGCCCACTGTGGACAGGGAAGGGCTACACCTTC. Variable domain in full (rest from reference TRBV3-1 and TRBJ1-2): DTAVSQTPKYLVTQMGNDKSIKCEQNLGHDTMYWYKQDSKKFLKIMFSYNNKELIINETVPNRFSPKSPDKAHLNLHINSLELGDSAVYFCASSPLWTGKGYTFGSGTRLTVV.

This clonotype has ten or more counts. The J gene is TRBJ2-1, the V gene TRBV12-3 or TRBV12-4; D may match TRBD1 or TRBD2 (5 bases each). V was trimmed by 3 bases and J by 7 bases, leaving 7 bases between them. The CDR3 is made up of 12 amino acids. The CDR3 is CASSFWGNEQFF. CDR3 DNA sequence: TGTGCCAGCAGTTTCTGGGGGAATGAGCAGTTCTTC.

V usage is TRBV7-2 and J usage is TRBJ1-2, with D perhaps matching TRBD1 (6 bases). Trimming pared 3 bases from V and 7 bases from J, leaving 12 bases between. Looked up from germline, CDR1 is SGHTA and CDR2 is FQGNSA. The CDR3 runs 13 residues. The CDR3 DNA is TGTGCCAGCAGCTTCGAACAGGGCAGTGGCTACACCTTC. Encoded protein: CASSFEQGSGYTF.

On this clonotype: A much larger clone differs by one base, so this may be a read error. The V and J genes are TRBV15 and TRBJ2-5; D not certain. CDR1 LNHNV and CDR2 YYDKDF come from the germline V gene (reference sequence). The CDR3 runs to 15 residues. DNA of the CDR3: TGTGACACCAGCAGAGATTTACAGCTCCAAGAGACCCAGTACTTC. It translates to CDTSRDLQLQETQYF.

This clonotype was counted a few times. The V and J genes are TRBV5-6 and TRBJ1-5; D remains unclear. This CDR3 is built from 13 residues. CDR1 and CDR2 (germline): SGHDT, YYEEEE. The V gene lost 2 bases and the J gene lost 7 bases, with 10 bases spanning the gap. CDR3 in DNA: TGTGCCAGCAGCTTTGGGAGAGAGCAGCCCCAGCATTTT. This translates into CASSFGREQPQHF.

This clonotype was found many times. The V gene is TRBV28, the J gene TRBJ2-1; 11 bases are a match to TRBD1. The J segment lost 4 bases and the V segment lost 6 bases, leaving 29 bases of the junction unmatched. Germline loops: CDR1 MDHEN, CDR2 SYDVKM. This CDR3 is built from 23 residues. CDR3 sequence reads: CASSPTRIRPDRGRSPNYNEQFF. The CDR3 DNA reads as TGTGCCAGCAGCCCCACACGAATTAGGCCGGACAGGGGGCGAAGCCCGAATTACAATGAGCAGTTCTTC.

This clonotype was seen a handful of times. The chain joins TRBV10-3 to TRBJ2-3, with D hard to call. CDR3 length: 14 amino acids. Germline V gene data show CDR1 as ENHRY and CDR2 as SYGVKD. Trimming cost V 3 bases and J 2 bases, with 9 bases left between them. CDR3 loop: CAISDRTHTDTQYF. The CDR3 DNA reads TGTGCCATCAGTGACAGGACCCACACAGATACGCAGTATTTT.

This clonotype has more than one count but fewer than ten. V gene TRBV5-5 combines with J gene TRBJ2-3, with D maybe TRBD2 (6 bases). The germline V gene has CDR1 SGHKS and CDR2 YYEKEE (reference sequence). This CDR3 has 16 residues. The ends were cut back, 2 bases at V and 2 bases at J, with 15 bases in the middle. The DNA for the CDR3 is TGTGCCAGCAGCTTCCCCCTTAGCGGAAACACAGATACGCAGTATTTT. Its translation: CASSFPLSGNTDTQYF.

There are many counts of this clonotype. The rearrangement links TRBV15 to TRBJ2-5; tentative D call: TRBD1 (6 bases). The ends were cut back, 1 base at V and 2 bases at J, with 11 bases in the middle. Germline lookup yields CDR1 LNHNV and CDR2 YYDKDF (reference sequence). The CDR3 length is 15 residues. CDR3: CATSRGNRAQETQYF. The CDR3 region has the DNA TGTGCCACCAGCAGAGGCAACAGGGCACAAGAGACCCAGTACTTC.

This clonotype was picked up many times. The chain links TRBV25-1 to TRBJ1-3, with D possibly matching TRBD1 (5 bases). This CDR3 contains 14 residues. Germline lookup yields CDR1 MGHDK and CDR2 SYGVNS. V shed 8 bases and J shed 0 bases, with 11 bases lying between them. The CDR3 region is CASETAGSGNTIYF. The CDR3 nucleotides read TGTGCCAGCGAGACAGCCGGCTCTGGAAACACCATATATTTT.

Remarks on this clonotype: This may come from a read error, since a much larger clone is one base off. The rearrangement uses TRBV7-8 and TRBJ2-6; D uncertain. Germline V lookup: CDR1 SGHVS, CDR2 FQNEAQ. This CDR3 has 14 amino acids. Between the trimmed V and J ends, which lost 5 bases and 5 bases, there was a span of 10 bases. The CDR3: CASSPQPRANVLTF. CDR3 bases: TGTGCCAGCAGCCCTCAGCCCAGGGCCAACGTCCTGACTTTC.

This clonotype was recorded many times. V usage is TRBV10-3 and J usage is TRBJ1-1, with D possibly TRBD1 on 6 matching bases. V lost 0 bases to trimming and J lost 3 bases, with 14 bases between them. The CDR3 is 16 residues long. The germline gives CDR1 ENHRY, CDR2 SYGVKD. The chain's CDR3 is CAISESRGRGDTEAFF. In DNA, the CDR3 is TGTGCCATCAGTGAGTCCCGGGGGCGCGGGGACACTGAAGCTTTCTTT.

In its sample, this clonotype was seen many times. The chain employs TRBV6-1 and TRBJ2-3, with D unclear. Looked up from germline, CDR1 is MNHNS and CDR2 is SASEGT. The ends were cut back, 7 bases at V and 3 bases at J, with 14 bases in the middle. The CDR3 length is 14 residues. The CDR3, as DNA: TGTGCCAGCACCTCGATGGGCCGGACAGATACGCAGTATTTT. It is translated as CASTSMGRTDTQYF.

V and J are TRBV20-1 and TRBJ2-7; 13 bases agree with TRBD2. CDR3 length: 17 amino acids. Germline assignment: CDR1 DFQATT and CDR2 SNEGSKA (reference sequence). Germline trimming cut 6 bases from V and 2 bases from J; bases unmatched to any gene: 13. CDR3 residues: CSAVGTSGTRGPYEQYF. The CDR3 DNA reads TGCAGTGCCGTCGGGACTAGCGGGACCCGGGGACCCTACGAGCAGTACTTC.

This clonotype was counted ten times or more. The chain recombines TRBV30 with TRBJ1-1; no firm D call. CDR3 length equals 15 residues. CDR1 GTSNPN and CDR2 SVGIG come from the germline V gene (reference sequence). Deletions cut 1 base from V and 0 bases from J, with 12 bases between. CDR3 sequence reads: CAWSGQEVVNTEAFF. The CDR3 nucleotides are TGTGCCTGGAGTGGTCAGGAGGTGGTGAACACTGAAGCTTTCTTT.

Worth noting for this clonotype: This may stem from a read error, because a much larger clone lies one nucleotide away. The chain carries TRBV28 and TRBJ1-1; D not certain. The germline V gene has CDR1 MDHEN and CDR2 SYDVKM. The CDR3 extends over 16 amino acids. The germline V and J ends were trimmed by 4 bases and 1 base, with 16 bases remaining between them. CDR3: CASSSGQGSRNTEAFF. The CDR3 DNA sequence: TGTGCCAGCAGTTCGGGCCAAGGGTCTAGGAACACTGAAGCTTTCTTT.